Listed here are 15 T cell receptor beta chains from one sample, sequenced in a study of blood T cell repertoires in COVID-19. Using immunoSEQ multiplex PCR, the repertoire was profiled, and TCRdb retains in-frame clones only, with some absent. This table holds some 320,000 clones, 75% to 85% found once. Sample: peripheral blood. The source is a human donor in a cohort sampled during active COVID-19.

Only one count was recorded for this clone. This chain uses TRBV3-1 (or the pseudogene TRBV3-2) with TRBJ1-1, with 8 bases matching TRBD1. This CDR3 is built from 13 residues. Germline loops: CDR1 LGHDT, CDR2 YNNKEL (reference sequence). The V segment lost 2 bases and the J segment 10 bases; nucleotides outside the gene matches: 6. CDR3 residues: CASSQLDRAGAFF. CDR3 nucleotide sequence: TGTGCCAGCAGCCAATTGGACAGGGCGGGAGCTTTCTTT.

The chain has TRBV4-1 and TRBJ2-1; 10 positions match TRBD1. Germline V gene sequence: CDR1 MGHRA, CDR2 YSYEKL. The CDR3 is 15 residues long. V lost 2 bases to trimming and J lost 5 bases; unmatched junction nucleotides: 3. CDR3 DNA sequence: TGCGCCAGCAGCCAACCCGGGACAGGGGACAATGAGCAGTTCTTC. Translated, it gives CASSQPGTGDNEQFF.

The CDR3 loop reads CARAWGEGRTTEAFF. For the CDR3, the DNA is TGCGCCCGCGCTTGGGGGGAGGGGAGGACCACTGAAGCTTTCTTT. This sequence joins TRBV5-1 and TRBJ1-1, with TRBD1 as a possible D gene (5 bases). From germline, CDR1 is SGHRS and CDR2 YFSETQ. The germline V and J ends were trimmed by 10 bases and 4 bases, with 23 bases remaining between them. The CDR3 has 15 amino acids.

CDR3 sequence reads: CASSHWGVRAYEQYF. CDR3 DNA sequence: TGTGCCAGCAGCCACTGGGGGGTACGGGCCTACGAGCAGTACTTC. This sequence joins TRBV7-2 and TRBJ2-7; D perhaps matches TRBD2 (6 bases). This CDR3 has 15 residues. Trimming removed 5 bases from V and 2 bases from J, with 16 bases in between. CDR1 and CDR2 (germline): SGHTA, FQGNSA.

V and J are TRBV6-5 and TRBJ2-7, with a tentative D call TRBD1 (7 bases). V lost 10 bases, J lost 1 base, and 17 bases lay in between. The germline V gene has CDR1 MNHEY and CDR2 SVGAGI. The length of the CDR3 is 14 residues. This chain's CDR3 is CATQEGDSSYEQYF. CDR3 in DNA: TGTGCCACCCAGGAGGGGGACAGTTCCTACGAGCAGTACTTC.

Turning to this clone: Other DNA sequences in this sample translate to the same CDR3. This chain links TRBV5-1 with TRBJ1-1, with D unresolved. Deletions cut 1 base from V and 5 bases from J, with 6 bases between. This CDR3 is 12 amino acids long. The germline gives CDR1 SGHRS, CDR2 YFSETQ. CDR3 region: CASSLPGTEAFF. CDR3 in DNA: TGCGCCAGCAGCTTGCCGGGAACTGAAGCTTTCTTT.

This clone occurred once. This rearrangement joins TRBV5-1 to TRBJ1-5, with 7 nucleotides matching TRBD1. The CDR3 is 14 residues long. CDR1 SGHRS and CDR2 YFSETQ come from the germline V gene. Trimming at V came to 7 bases and at J to 4 bases, leaving 8 bases not matched to a gene. CDR3 in DNA: TGCGCCAGCGGAACAGGGGACGGAAATCAGCCCCAGCATTTT. Translated: CASGTGDGNQPQHF.

The V and J genes are TRBV30 and TRBJ2-6; 11 positions agree with TRBD2. This CDR3 has 20 residues. Unmatched junction bases numbered 13, after V lost 3 bases and J lost 0 bases. CDR1 GTSNPN and CDR2 SVGIG come from the germline V gene (reference sequence). CDR3 in amino acids: CAWRSSGGVPGLSGANVLTF. Written as DNA, the CDR3 is TGTGCCTGGAGGAGTAGCGGGGGGGTACCTGGCCTCTCTGGGGCCAACGTCCTGACTTTC.

The J gene is TRBJ2-7, the V gene TRBV6-5, with TRBD2 identical over 8 bases. This CDR3 contains 16 residues. The V and J ends lost 2 bases and 2 bases, in that order; junction bases with no gene match: 8. CDR1 is MNHEY, CDR2 SVGAGI, per germline. The CDR3 nucleotides read TGTGCCAGCAGTTACGGGCTTGGGCGGGGGGCCTACGAGCAGTACTTC. Encoded protein: CASSYGLGRGAYEQYF.

The chain joins TRBV5-1 to TRBJ2-3; 9 positions match TRBD2. J was trimmed by 1 base and V by 5 bases; bases with no gene match: 8. The CDR3 contains 16 residues. Germline V gene data show CDR1 as SGHRS and CDR2 as YFSETQ. The CDR3 spells CASSLAASGGTDTQYF. The CDR3 nucleotides read TGCGCCAGCAGTCTGGCGGCTAGCGGGGGCACAGATACGCAGTATTTT.

This clone was picked up one time. V is TRBV12-3 or TRBV12-4 and J is TRBJ1-1; weak D call: TRBD1 (5 bases). The CDR3 loop spans 13 amino acids. Trimming took off 7 bases at V and 8 bases at J, with 17 bases between the two ends. The CDR3 DNA reads TGTGCCAGCACCCGGGGGACGGGGGGAGAAGCTTTCTTT. This gives the protein CASTRGTGGEAFF.

The rearrangement links TRBV12-3 or TRBV12-4 to TRBJ2-7, with TRBD1 identical over 8 bases. Trimming took 6 bases from V and 6 from J; bases not matched to a gene: 7. The CDR3 extends over 13 amino acids. CDR3 DNA: TGTGCCAGCAGATACGGACAGGGAGTCGAGCAGTACTTC. Translated, it gives CASRYGQGVEQYF.

The chain joins TRBV7-9 to TRBJ1-2; possible D gene TRBD1, 5 bases. Trimming shortened V by 6 bases and J by 4 bases, and 24 bases separated the two germline ends. The CDR3 has 17 residues. Germline V gene sequence: CDR1 SEHNR, CDR2 FQNEAQ (reference sequence). The CDR3 DNA follows: TGTGCCAGCAGGTTCCTGAAATCGGGGGACGCCTTCTATGGCTACACCTTC. Its translation is CASRFLKSGDAFYGYTF.

This clone was seen more than once but under ten times. This chain links TRBV10-3 with TRBJ1-6, with D possibly being TRBD1 (6 bases). The CDR3 has 16 residues. V lost 2 bases and J 0 bases, leaving 8 bases between the germline ends. The germline V gene encodes CDR1 ENHRY and CDR2 SYGVKD. In DNA, the CDR3 is TGTGCCATCAGTGAGACGGACAGCTCCTATAATTCACCCCTCCACTTT. Protein sequence: CAISETDSSYNSPLHF.

CDR3: CASSGTGINQPQHF. In DNA, the CDR3 is TGCGCCAGCAGTGGTACAGGGATCAATCAGCCCCAGCATTTT. The V call is TRBV5-1, the J call TRBJ1-5; possible D gene TRBD1, 6 bases. Germline V CDR1 and CDR2: SGHRS, YFSETQ. CDR3 length: 14 residues. Trimming shortened V by 5 bases and J by 3 bases, and 12 bases separated the two germline ends.